This entry features one T cell receptor beta chain sequence. The data were obtained in a study of blood T cell repertoires in COVID-19. V was clipped by 2 bases and J by 6 bases, with 12 bases between them. This CDR3 is 14 amino acids long. Germline loops: CDR1 MNHNY, CDR2 SVGAGI (reference sequence). Data came from immunoSEQ multiplex PCR; TCRdb stores just in-frame clones and leaves some out. This sample has about 68,000 clones, with over 75% found just once. This chain joins TRBV6-6 and TRBJ2-3; no definite D call. This receptor was obtained from a man aged 45-65 years with acute or convalescent COVID-19. Sequencing was performed on peripheral blood. For the CDR3, the DNA is TGTGCCAGCAGTTACCTCGTTCTATTTGATACGCAGTATTTT. Protein: CASSYLVLFDTQYF.